This T cell receptor beta chain was sequenced for a study of shared clonotypes between healthy human individuals. As for the study in general: Three plates were used per donor for CD4 naive, three for CD4 memory, two for CD8 naive and one for CD8 memory.

Generated by immunoSEQ multiplex PCR, the TCRdb table keeps only in-frame clones and is missing some. The repertoire holds under 550,000 clones, with 95% to 97% as singletons. With V trimmed by 7 bases and J by 6 bases, 17 bases remained unmatched. The germline V gene has CDR1 MDHEN and CDR2 SYDVKM. The CDR3 consists of 17 residues. The sequence derives from a woman aged 25 to 39 in good health. The rearrangement links TRBV28 to TRBJ2-2, with 7 bases that match TRBD1. Sequencing was carried out using naive CD4+ T cells sorted from blood. The subset denotes: CD45RA+ positively selected. CDR3 protein: CASNSPRPTGWSGELFF. CDR3 DNA sequence: TGTGCCAGCAACTCCCCCCGCCCGACAGGGTGGTCCGGGGAGCTGTTTTTT. The full variable domain, completed using reference TRBV28 and TRBJ2-2, is DVKVTQSSRYLVKRTGEKVFLECVQDMDHENMFWYRQDPGLGLRLIYFSYDVKMKEKGDIPEGYSVSREKKERFSLILESASTNQTSMYLCASNSPRPTGWSGELFFGEGSRLTVL.